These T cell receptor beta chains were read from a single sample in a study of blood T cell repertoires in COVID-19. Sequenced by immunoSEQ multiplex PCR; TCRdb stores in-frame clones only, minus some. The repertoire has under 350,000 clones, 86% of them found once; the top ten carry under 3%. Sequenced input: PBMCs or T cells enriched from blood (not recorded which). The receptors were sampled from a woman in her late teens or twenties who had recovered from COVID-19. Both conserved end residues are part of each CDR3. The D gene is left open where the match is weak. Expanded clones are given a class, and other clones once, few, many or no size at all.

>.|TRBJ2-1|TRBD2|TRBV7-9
CASSPTGSGSYNEQFF
TGTGCCAGCAGCCCCACAGGTAGCGGGTCCTACAATGAGCAGTTCTTC
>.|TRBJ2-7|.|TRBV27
CASSLSDSFYEQYF
TGTGCCAGCAGTTTATCGGACAGTTTCTACGAGCAGTACTTC
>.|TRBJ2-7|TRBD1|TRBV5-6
CASSVGQGFTYEQYF
TGTGCCAGCAGCGTGGGACAGGGGTTTACCTACGAGCAGTACTTC
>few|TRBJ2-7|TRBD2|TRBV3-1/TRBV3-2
CASSQVWRGEFEQYF
TGTGCCAGCAGCCAAGTCTGGCGGGGGGAGTTCGAGCAGTACTTC
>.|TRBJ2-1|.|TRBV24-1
CATSDPRSPVDEQFF
TGTGCCACCAGTGATCCGCGGTCCCCTGTGGATGAGCAGTTCTTC
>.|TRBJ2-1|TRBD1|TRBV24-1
CATSPSDRTYNEQFF
TGTGCCACCAGCCCCTCGGACAGGACCTACAATGAGCAGTTCTTC
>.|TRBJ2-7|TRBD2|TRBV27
CASSSFDGGRPDEQYF
TGTGCCAGCAGTTCCTTCGACGGCGGGAGGCCCGACGAGCAGTACTTC
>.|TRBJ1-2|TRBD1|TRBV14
CASSHEFRDRGVPAYGYTF
TGTGCCAGCAGCCACGAATTCCGGGACAGGGGAGTCCCGGCTTATGGCTACACCTTC
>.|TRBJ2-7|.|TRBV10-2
CASRMTEIPYEQYF
TGCGCCAGCCGAATGACAGAGATTCCCTACGAGCAGTACTTC
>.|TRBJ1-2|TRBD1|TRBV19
CASSIAGGNGYTF
TGTGCCAGTAGTATAGCAGGGGGAAATGGCTACACCTTC
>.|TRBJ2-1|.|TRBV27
CASSLNRVLDNEQFF
TGTGCCAGCAGTTTAAACAGGGTCTTGGACAATGAGCAGTTCTTC